The 14 T cell receptor beta chains in this list originate from one sample, sequenced in a study of monozygotic twins with cystic fibrosis. This table comes from immunoSEQ multiplex PCR, and its TCRdb copy is limited to in-frame clones, with some not included. This table holds 30,000 or so clones, more than 85% found once. The sequencing input was blood. Source of these receptors: a girl between 2 and 10 years old with cystic fibrosis.

The rearrangement links TRBV30 to TRBJ1-1, with D maybe TRBD1 (6 bases). Trimming removed 3 bases from V and 1 base from J, with 15 bases in between. The CDR3 is 15 residues long. CDR1 and CDR2 (germline): GTSNPN, SVGIG (reference sequence). The CDR3 protein is CAWRGAGPPNTEAFF. The CDR3 nucleotides read TGTGCCTGGAGGGGGGCCGGGCCCCCGAACACTGAAGCTTTCTTT.

The chain uses TRBV5-1 and TRBJ1-4; no clear D. Germline CDR1 SGHRS, CDR2 YFSETQ. The CDR3 is 14 amino acids. The ends were cut back, 2 bases at V and 0 bases at J, with 5 bases in the middle. Here the CDR3 reads CASSLTATNEKLFF. CDR3 in DNA: TGCGCCAGCAGCTTAACAGCAACTAATGAAAAACTGTTTTTT.

In nucleotides, the CDR3 is TGTGCCAGCAGCTTTTACAAGGACAGGGCTAATGAAAAACTGTTTTTT. As protein: CASSFYKDRANEKLFF. V usage is TRBV7-7 and J usage is TRBJ1-4; 8 bases map to TRBD1. The CDR3 is 16 amino acids. V lost 3 bases to trimming and J lost 3 bases; unmatched junction nucleotides: 6. Germline CDR1 is SSHAT and CDR2 is FNYEAQ (reference sequence).

CDR3 coding DNA: TGTGCCAGCAGCCGCGACCGGGCCACTAATTCACCCCTCCACTTT. Translated: CASSRDRATNSPLHF. The chain carries TRBV5-4 and TRBJ1-6; D unresolved. The CDR3 is 15 residues long. Germline V gene data show CDR1 as SGHNT and CDR2 as YYREEE (reference sequence). With 4 bases removed from V and 6 bases from J, the gap between germline ends came to 14 bases.

This chain joins TRBV29-1 and TRBJ2-2, with D unclear. V lost 5 bases, J lost 6 bases, and 7 bases lay in between. Germline values: CDR1 SQVTM, CDR2 ANQGSEA. CDR3 size: 11 residues. As DNA, the CDR3 is TGCAGCGTTTTCGACTCCGGGGAGCTGTTTTTT. It specifies CSVFDSGELFF.

This clone was recorded once. This rearrangement joins TRBV4-1 to TRBJ1-3; D might be TRBD1 (5 bases). This CDR3 is 15 amino acids long. V shed 0 bases and J shed 1 base, with 7 bases lying between them. The germline CDR1 and CDR2 sequences are MGHRA and YSYEKL. DNA of the CDR3: TGCGCCAGCAGCCAAGATCAGGGTTCTGGAAACACCATATATTTT. This sequence encodes CASSQDQGSGNTIYF.

V is TRBV7-9 and J is TRBJ1-1; D is perhaps TRBD1 (5 bases). Germline CDR1 and CDR2: SEHNR and FQNEAQ (reference sequence). This CDR3 has 15 residues. The V and J ends lost 5 bases and 2 bases respectively, with 15 bases between them. The CDR3 here is CASSGGVQLNTEAFF. The DNA for the CDR3 is TGTGCCAGCAGCGGGGGGGTGCAGCTCAACACTGAAGCTTTCTTT.

This chain joins TRBV23-1 and TRBJ2-2, with 9 bases that match TRBD1. TRBV23-1 is noted as an ORF with a role that remains uncertain. CDR3 size: 19 residues. The J segment lost 2 bases and the V segment lost 9 bases, leaving 19 bases of the junction unmatched. CDR3 coding DNA: TGCGCCAGGAATACTACGGGAATGGTGGGACAGGGAAACACCGGGGAGCTGTTTTTT. It is translated as CARNTTGMVGQGNTGELFF.

The chain uses TRBV5-1 and TRBJ1-2; no clear D gene. With 0 bases removed from V and 6 bases from J, the gap between germline ends came to 9 bases. Per germline, CDR1 SGHRS and CDR2 YFSETQ. CDR3 length equals 13 residues. CDR3 DNA sequence: TGCGCCAGCAGCTTGGGAGCAAGGGATGGCTACACCTTC. This sequence encodes CASSLGARDGYTF.

The chain joins TRBV5-1 to TRBJ2-2, with 11 nucleotides matching TRBD2. CDR1 and CDR2 (germline): SGHRS, YFSETQ. Trimming at V came to 0 bases and at J to 0 bases, leaving 7 bases not matched to a gene. The CDR3 runs to 19 residues. In nucleotides, the CDR3 is TGCGCCAGCAGCTTGGCTCTAGCGGGGGGACAAGCGAACACCGGGGAGCTGTTTTTT. It is translated as CASSLALAGGQANTGELFF. The full variable domain, completed using reference TRBV5-1 and TRBJ2-2, is KAGVTQTPRYLIKTRGQQVTLSCSPISGHRSVSWYQQTPGQGLQFLFEYFSETQRNKGNFPGRFSGRQFSNSRSEMNVSTLELGDSALYLCASSLALAGGQANTGELFFGEGSRLTVL.

The chain joins TRBV18 to TRBJ2-5; D is perhaps TRBD1 or TRBD2 (5 bases each). Trimming shortened V by 2 bases and J by 4 bases, and 14 bases separated the two germline ends. CDR1 is KGHSH and CDR2 is LQKENI in the germline V gene. CDR3 length: 15 amino acids. The CDR3 DNA is TGTGCCAGCTCACCAATTACGGGGCTCGGAGAGACCCAGTACTTC. The encoded protein is CASSPITGLGETQYF.

The rearrangement joins TRBV28 to TRBJ1-2; 7 positions agree with TRBD1. This CDR3 is 13 amino acids long. The germline CDR1 and CDR2 sequences are MDHEN and SYDVKM. V was pared by 1 base and J by 8 bases, with 4 bases of the junction left unmatched. CDR3 residues: CASSLSTGDGYTF. Written as DNA, the CDR3 is TGTGCCAGCAGTTTATCCACAGGGGACGGCTACACCTTC.

The chain has TRBV6-1 and TRBJ2-2; D gene unclear. Trimming cost V 6 bases and J 1 base, with 9 bases left between them. Germline V gene data show CDR1 as MNHNS and CDR2 as SASEGT. CDR3 size: 14 residues. CDR3 in amino acids: CASSDVMNTGELFF. CDR3 DNA: TGTGCCAGCAGCGACGTTATGAACACCGGGGAGCTGTTTTTT.

The chain recombines TRBV7-8 with TRBJ1-2; D is unclear. CDR1 is SGHVS, CDR2 FQNEAQ, per germline. The CDR3 totals 16 residues. Trimming cost V 1 base and J 5 bases, with 17 bases left between them. CDR3 loop: CASSLESSSPRYGYTF. Here the CDR3 DNA reads TGTGCCAGCAGCTTAGAAAGCAGTTCCCCACGATATGGCTACACCTTC.